A selection of T cell receptor beta chains follows, all from one sample in a study of human T cells and chemical hapten exposure. TCRdb reprocessed the RACE reads with MiXCR, giving one entry per CDR3 protein. The sample includes 250,000 to 300,000 distinct CDR3 sequences, approximately 7.5% of them seen just once. This material consisted of whole blood, taken in connection with sensitization to the hapten diphenylcyclopropenone (DPC). These receptors were obtained from a young man with alopecia areata. Some clones in this sample may be carry-over from other donors' samples. Each CDR3 is given with its conserved first and last residue.

v_gene: TRBV24-1; CDR3aa: CATSASGGELFF
v_gene: TRBV2; CDR3aa: CASRAGELFF
v_gene: TRBV5-1; CDR3aa: CASSSGVTEEQYF
v_gene: TRBV3-1; CDR3aa: CASSPWDSQAETQYF
v_gene: TRBV7-2; CDR3aa: CASSTTTGTTGELFF
v_gene: TRBV7-3; CDR3aa: CASRPDTNTGELFF
v_gene: TRBV12-3/TRBV12-4; CDR3aa: CASLRVNTEAFF
v_gene: TRBV20-1; CDR3aa: CSARAYGYTF
v_gene: TRBV6-4; CDR3aa: CASSAVGTGDSPLHF
v_gene: TRBV7-2; CDR3aa: CASSPRLAGAYQETQYF
v_gene: TRBV14; CDR3aa: CASSFPGPEGAFF
v_gene: TRBV27; CDR3aa: CATQVQVSGANVLTF
v_gene: TRBV5-1; CDR3aa: CASSLGWVNTEAFF
v_gene: TRBV20-1; CDR3aa: CSARDYRGTDTQYF
v_gene: TRBV12-3/TRBV12-4; CDR3aa: CASSPRVGEGGYTF